Shown below are 27 T cell receptor beta chains from a single sample sequenced in a study of T-cell reconstitution after alpha-beta-depleted transplantation in children. Researchers prepared the TCRbeta library using unique molecular identifiers, the study reports. TCRdb itself ran the PCR reads through MiXCR, one entry per CDR3 protein. Of nearly 250,000 distinct CDR3 sequences listed, approximately 8% are singletons. Sequenced here: PBMCs, mostly from graft donor cells, sampled 180 days after TCRalphabeta/CD19-depleted stem cell transplant. These receptors all stem from a male patient under 18 who had a stem cell transplant for acute lymphoblastic leukemia, so the T cells may come from the graft donor.

The table lists this clonotype with many counts. J is TRBJ2-7 and V is TRBV12-5; D not resolved. Trimming cost V 6 bases and J 2 bases, with 17 bases left between them. The germline gives CDR1 LGHNT, CDR2 FRNRAP. The CDR3 loop spans 15 amino acids. CDR3 residues: CASGNPVGLTYEQYF. The DNA for the CDR3 is TGTGCTAGTGGCAACCCAGTCGGATTAACCTACGAGCAGTACTTC. The variable domain in full, with the rest retrieved from reference TRBV12-5 and TRBJ2-7, is DARVTQTPRHKVTEMGQEVTMRCQPILGHNTVFWYRQTMMQGLELLAYFRNRAPLDDSGMPKDRFSAEMPDATLATLKIQPSEPRDSAVYFCASGNPVGLTYEQYFGPGTRLTVT.

A few counts support this clonotype. The rearrangement uses TRBV2 and TRBJ1-1, with D possibly being TRBD1 (5 bases). Germline lookup yields CDR1 SNHLY and CDR2 FYNNEI. This CDR3 has 14 amino acids. Trimming removed 6 bases at V and 4 bases at J, with 15 bases between. This CDR3 is CASRVDSLGTEAFF. The CDR3 bases are TGTGCCAGCAGGGTAGACAGCCTGGGCACTGAAGCTTTCTTT.

Concerning this clonotype: A much larger clone is a single base away; this may be a read error. This chain uses TRBV20-1 with TRBJ1-6; D uncertain. Germline values: CDR1 DFQATT, CDR2 SNEGSKA (reference sequence). This CDR3 is built from 17 residues. The V gene lost 2 bases and the J gene lost 8 bases, with 22 bases spanning the gap. The CDR3 DNA follows: TGCAGTGCTAGATCCTTCTTCGAGTGGCGGGCGGATTCACCCCTCCACTTT. The encoded protein is CSARSFFEWRADSPLHF.

Ten or more counts support this clonotype. The gene calls are TRBV10-3 and TRBJ1-2, with 7 bases that match TRBD1. The CDR3 is made up of 14 amino acids. After removal of 7 bases from V and 4 bases from J, the junction contained 9 bases not matched to a gene. Germline-derived CDR1 and CDR2 are ENHRY and SYGVKD. The CDR3 DNA follows: TGTGCCATCACAGCTCGGGACAGTCGCTATGGCTACACCTTC. This translates into CAITARDSRYGYTF.

This clonotype came up many times. The chain recombines TRBV4-3 with TRBJ2-7; 7 bases are a match to TRBD2. CDR3 size: 14 residues. The germline V gene encodes CDR1 LGHNA and CDR2 YSLEER. V was pared by 6 bases and J by 2 bases, with 7 bases of the junction left unmatched. CDR3 amino acids: CASSDTGGPYEQYF. The CDR3 nucleotides are TGCGCCAGCAGTGACACGGGGGGTCCCTACGAGCAGTACTTC.

This clonotype was observed many times. The chain employs TRBV21-1 and TRBJ2-4; the listed D gene, TRBD1, was not tested against the DNA. TRBV21-1 is recorded as a pseudogene. CDR3 length: 15 residues. CDR3 coding DNA: TGTGCCAGCAGCAAGCCTTGGACATCCAAAAACATTCAGTACTTC. It yields the protein CASSKPWTSKNIQYF.

This clonotype was seen repeatedly, ten times or more. The chain uses TRBV7-2 and TRBJ2-5; 9 nucleotides agree with TRBD2. Losses at the gene ends were 1 base for V and 2 bases for J; bases not matched to a gene: 8. The CDR3 is made up of 17 amino acids. Germline CDR1 SGHTA, CDR2 FQGNSA. The CDR3 DNA follows: TGTGCCAGCAGCTTAGGAGGGGCGGGGGGGGCGCAAGAGACCCAGTACTTC. Translated, it gives CASSLGGAGGAQETQYF.

In its sample, this clonotype was seen many times. The chain combines TRBV7-8 with TRBJ1-5; 7 bases fit TRBD1. This CDR3 comprises 14 residues. CDR1 is SGHVS and CDR2 is FQNEAQ in the germline V gene. J gave up 3 bases and V 4 bases, and 3 bases lay outside the gene matches. As DNA, the CDR3 is TGTGCCAGCAGCTCTCAGGGGGTCAATCAGCCCCAGCATTTT. Amino acids: CASSSQGVNQPQHF. Full variable domain (remainder filled in from reference TRBV7-8 and TRBJ1-5): GAGVSQSPRYKVAKRGQDVALRCDPISGHVSLFWYQQALGQGPEFLTYFQNEAQLDKSGLPSDRFFAERPEGSVSTLKIQRTQQEDSAVYLCASSSQGVNQPQHFGDGTRLSIL.

There are many counts of this clonotype. This chain connects TRBV11-1 to TRBJ2-1; D tentatively reads TRBD1 or TRBD2 (5 bases each). The V end lost 1 base, the J end lost 1 base, and 11 bases lay between the germline ends. Germline V lookup: CDR1 SGHAT, CDR2 FQDESV (reference sequence). The CDR3 runs to 16 residues. CDR3: CASSLGQGGSYNEQFF. CDR3 in DNA: TGTGCCAGCAGCTTAGGGCAGGGCGGGTCCTACAATGAGCAGTTCTTC.

This clonotype was picked up many times. This chain links TRBV9 with TRBJ2-2; a possible D gene is TRBD2 (7 bases). The germline V gene has CDR1 SGDLS and CDR2 YYNGEE. The CDR3 totals 16 residues. V lost 0 bases, J lost 6 bases, and 15 bases lay in between. CDR3 amino acids: CASSVEVGGPAGELFF. The CDR3, as DNA: TGTGCCAGCAGCGTAGAAGTCGGGGGGCCGGCCGGGGAGCTGTTTTTT.

There are many counts of this clonotype. This chain joins TRBV20-1 and TRBJ1-4; no clear D. The CDR3 is made up of 14 amino acids. V was pared by 3 bases and J by 0 bases, with 8 bases between. Germline V CDR1 and CDR2: DFQATT, SNEGSKA (reference sequence). CDR3 loop: CSARADATNEKLFF. CDR3 in DNA: TGCAGTGCTAGGGCTGATGCAACTAATGAAAAACTGTTTTTT.

In its sample, this clonotype was seen many times. The rearrangement uses TRBV3-1 and TRBJ1-1, with 9 bases fitting TRBD1. Germline loops: CDR1 LGHDT, CDR2 YNNKEL (reference sequence). The CDR3 sequence is 18 residues long. With V trimmed by 1 base and J by 1 base, 10 bases remained unmatched. CDR3 bases: TGTGCCAGCAGCCAAGCTTTGGGACAGGGTATTCGGAACACTGAAGCTTTCTTT. Protein product: CASSQALGQGIRNTEAFF.

This clonotype came up many times. CDR3 nucleotide sequence: TGTGCCAGCAGTGGAAAAGGTAGTTCACCCCTCCACTTT. It translates to CASSGKGSSPLHF. The chain carries TRBV6-1 and TRBJ1-6; D call uncertain. V was trimmed by 4 bases and J by 9 bases, leaving 10 bases between them. This CDR3 has 13 amino acids. Germline CDR1 is MNHNS and CDR2 is SASEGT.

This clonotype was recorded at least ten times. J is TRBJ2-3 and V is TRBV3-1, with 11 bases fitting TRBD2. After removal of 3 bases from V and 6 bases from J, the junction contained 5 bases not matched to a gene. This CDR3 has 15 amino acids. In germline, CDR1 is LGHDT, CDR2 YNNKEL (reference sequence). The CDR3 DNA reads as TGTGCCAGCAGCCACACTAGCGGGAGAAAGGATACGCAGTATTTT. Amino acid sequence: CASSHTSGRKDTQYF.

This clonotype appeared a few times. The J gene is TRBJ1-5, the V gene TRBV19, with a possible D match to TRBD1 (6 bases). Deletions cut 3 bases from V and 0 bases from J, with 9 bases between. The CDR3 length is 15 residues. From germline, CDR1 is LNHDA and CDR2 SQIVND (reference sequence). The CDR3 reads CASSIEGGSNQPQHF. The CDR3 region has the DNA TGTGCCAGTAGTATTGAGGGGGGTAGCAATCAGCCCCAGCATTTT.

This clonotype was counted many times. J is TRBJ1-2 and V is TRBV27, with 9 bases matching TRBD1. Germline CDR1 MNHEY, CDR2 SMNVEV (reference sequence). J lost 8 bases, V lost 2 bases, and 18 bases had no gene match. This CDR3 contains 18 residues. The CDR3 sequence: CASSLKGTGKYLSGGYTF. CDR3 in DNA: TGTGCCAGCAGTTTAAAGGGGACAGGGAAGTACCTTTCTGGAGGCTACACCTTC.

This clonotype has only a few counts. This chain joins TRBV6-5 and TRBJ2-7; 9 bases map to TRBD1. This CDR3 spans 15 amino acids. V shed 5 bases and J 5 bases; nucleotides not matched to a gene: 10. In germline, CDR1 is MNHEY, CDR2 SVGAGI. CDR3 sequence (DNA): TGTGCCAGCAGTACTCCGGGACAGGGAAGCCACGAGCAGTACTTC. This codes for CASSTPGQGSHEQYF.

This clonotype was counted many times. The chain is built from TRBV6-1 and TRBJ2-2, with 11 nucleotides matching TRBD2. The CDR3 runs 15 residues. Germline-derived CDR1 and CDR2 are MNHNS and SASEGT. J was trimmed by 4 bases and V by 6 bases; bases with no gene match: 4. The CDR3 is CASSNSGGGTGELFF. Here the CDR3 DNA reads TGTGCCAGCAGCAATAGCGGGGGGGGCACCGGGGAGCTGTTTTTT.

This clonotype was counted at least ten times. The chain combines TRBV11-3 with TRBJ1-1, with D hard to call. This CDR3 is built from 13 residues. CDR1 SGHNT and CDR2 YENEEA come from the germline V gene. With 1 base removed from V and 6 bases from J, the gap between germline ends came to 9 bases. Here the CDR3 DNA reads TGTGCCAGCAGCTTAGCAGTAAACTCTGAAGCTTTCTTT. Protein: CASSLAVNSEAFF.

This clonotype was recorded at least ten times. V and J are TRBV27 and TRBJ1-5, with D uncertain. The CDR3 sequence is 13 residues long. The V end was cut by 0 bases, the J end by 6 bases, with 6 bases between. Germline V CDR1 and CDR2: MNHEY, SMNVEV (reference sequence). CDR3 bases: TGTGCCAGCAGTTTATCGTGGGTTCAGCCCCAGCATTTT. Its translation: CASSLSWVQPQHF.

In its sample, this clonotype was seen many times. The chain links TRBV9 to TRBJ2-2, with a possible D match to TRBD1 (6 bases). With 7 bases removed from V and 4 bases from J, the gap between germline ends came to 8 bases. The V gene's germline CDR1 is SGDLS and CDR2 YYNGEE. The CDR3 runs 12 residues. The CDR3: CASLGGTGELFF. The CDR3, as DNA: TGTGCCAGCTTAGGGGGCACCGGGGAGCTGTTTTTT.

This clonotype was recorded at least ten times. In DNA, the CDR3 is TGTGCCAGCAGCCCCGGACTACCAAGAGAGACCCAGTACTTC. Its translation is CASSPGLPRETQYF. This chain connects TRBV7-7 to TRBJ2-5, with a weak D call TRBD2 (6 bases). Germline-derived CDR1 and CDR2 are SSHAT and FNYEAQ (reference sequence). The CDR3 consists of 14 residues. The V gene lost 5 bases and the J gene lost 4 bases, with 14 bases spanning the gap.

By sample fraction, this clonotype is medium-sized. The rearrangement links TRBV7-9 to TRBJ1-2, with D possibly being TRBD1 (5 bases). The germline CDR1 and CDR2 sequences are SEHNR and FQNEAQ (reference sequence). The CDR3 spans 14 residues. The V end was cut by 3 bases, the J end by 6 bases, with 14 bases between. CDR3 protein: CASSFGTSENGYTF. CDR3 bases: TGTGCCAGCAGCTTCGGGACTTCAGAGAATGGCTACACCTTC.

This clonotype was seen ten or more times. This CDR3 is CASSLGGRWNEQFF. The CDR3, as DNA: TGTGCCAGCAGTTTAGGGGGCCGGTGGAATGAGCAGTTCTTC. This chain uses TRBV12-3 or TRBV12-4 with TRBJ2-1, with TRBD1 as a possible D gene (5 bases). This CDR3 comprises 14 residues. Trimming pared 1 base from V and 7 bases from J, leaving 11 bases between.

This clonotype has a count of ten or more. The chain carries TRBV6-1 and TRBJ2-2; 10 nucleotides line up with TRBD1. Trimming cost V 6 bases and J 5 bases; bases outside gene matches: 6. The CDR3 extends over 15 amino acids. The germline CDR1 and CDR2 sequences are MNHNS and SASEGT. DNA for the CDR3: TGTGCCAGCAGACCGACAGGGGGCTTTACCGGGGAGCTGTTTTTT. This sequence encodes CASRPTGGFTGELFF.

This clonotype was counted ten times or more. This sequence joins TRBV20-1 and TRBJ2-7; D possibly corresponds to TRBD2 (6 bases). Trimming pared 6 bases from V and 2 bases from J, leaving 20 bases between. The CDR3 loop spans 15 amino acids. Germline V lookup: CDR1 DFQATT, CDR2 SNEGSKA (reference sequence). In DNA form, the CDR3 reads TGCAGTGCCCCAGTGGGAGGCCTCAGGCCCTACGAGCAGTACTTC. This sequence encodes CSAPVGGLRPYEQYF.

Many counts were recorded for this clonotype. V usage is TRBV29-1 and J usage is TRBJ1-2; maybe TRBD1 (6 bases). Trimming took 7 bases from V and 4 from J, leaving 22 bases between them. CDR1 SQVTM and CDR2 ANQGSEA come from the germline V gene. The CDR3 covers 15 residues. The CDR3 bases are TGCAGCGCTTTAAGTCGGCAGGGACAAGGCTATGGCTACACCTTC. Amino acids: CSALSRQGQGYGYTF.